This T cell receptor (beta chain) emerged from a study of CXCR3-negative and CXCR3-positive naive CD8 T cells (dated by TCRdb to the late 2010s). About the full investigation: In total, roughly 140 million TRB reads were obtained, corresponding to roughly 1.5 +/- 0.3 million reads per library. Data from ten to twelve donors, pooled across two independent experiments, went into the diversity and physicochemical repertoire analyses. For the TRBV-TRBJ cluster analysis, the naive subsets came from about five donors, while the memory cells came from 3 donors. Beyond this particular receptor, the publication reports: Because surface CD5, which has been linked to self-reactivity in mice, was comparable between naive subsets, TCR interaction strength was also inferred from TRB CDR3 physicochemical properties. CXCR3 expression partially decreased after cryopreservation, so most assays used freshly isolated PBMCs. Both naive subsets had comparably high repertoire diversity, while memory CD8+ T cells had much lower repertoire diversity. TRB CDR3s from CXCR3-positive naive cells showed higher hydrophobicity (lower Kidera factor 4), lower energy, and higher strength and volume indices than CXCR3-negative naive cells. Within the same donor, TRBV-TRBJ usage looked similar between naive CXCR3-negative and CXCR3-positive cells, but memory cells had distinct patterns.

For every CD8+ T cell subset, under 350,000 cells were flow-sorted straight into RLT lysis buffer, and each subset was sorted in triplicate. To keep memory contaminants out, a stringent definition of naive CD8+ T cells was applied: CD45RO-CCR7+CD27+CD95-. Peripheral blood mononuclear cells were isolated from buffy coats using standard density gradient centrifugation. A FACSAria III was used to flow-sort naive CD8+ T cells into CXCR3-negative and CXCR3-positive populations. Total RNA was extracted from sorted cells using an RNeasy Mini Kit. Worth noting for this clonotype: There is no known antigen for this receptor.

CDR1 and CDR2 (LGHNT, FRNRAP) derive from the germline V gene. The CDR3 runs 16 amino acids, cysteine and phenylalanine included. DNA for this receptor is not on file. The sequencer listed for this sample is NextSeq 550. The Human TCR Profiling Kit (MiLaboratory) was used to prepare UMI-labeled 5' RACE TRB cDNA libraries. The full amount of extracted RNA was used for cDNA synthesis, and the full amount of resulting cDNA was used for PCR amplification. Libraries were prepared in parallel with an identical number of PCR cycles. The authors' pipeline ran thus. About 52,000 +/- 9,100 unique UMI-labeled TRB cDNA molecules per library were extracted with MIGEC and MiXCR, with at least two reads per UMI required. Each library averaged 40,000 +/- 10,000 functional in-frame TRB CDR3 nucleotide clonotypes without stop codons. After downsampling to 5000 UMI-labeled TRB molecules per sample, diversity metrics such as normalized Shannon-Wiener and Chao1 were calculated in VDJtools. Clonotype-size-weighted physicochemical properties of the central five CDR3 residues (interaction energy, strength, volume and Kidera factor 4) were computed in VDJtools. After TCRdb reprocessed the reads, each CDR3 protein sequence was kept as one row, without DNA. It is TCRdb's table, rather than the study itself, that gives the V and J calls and clone size. This sample's clone table shows around 95,000 distinct CDR3 sequences. The ten most abundant clones make up 1.1% of the sample.

The sequence came from a human donor in good health. Some clones in this sample may be carry-over from other donors' samples. This chain joins TRBV12-5 to TRBJ2-3; the D call from TCRdb, TRBD1, cannot be confirmed without DNA. Material for sequencing was naive CXCR3+ CD8+ T cells from blood. The intended sense of this specimen's cell subset or site label: CD45RO-CCR7+CD27+CD95- naive CD8+ T cells expressing CXCR3 (TNR3+). CDR3 loop: CASGLVQGTTADTQYF. Reference TRBV12-5 and TRBJ2-3 genes cover what lies past the CDR3, so the full variable domain is DARVTQTPRHKVTEMGQEVTMRCQPILGHNTVFWYRQTMMQGLELLAYFRNRAPLDDSGMPKDRFSAEMPDATLATLKIQPSEPRDSAVYFCASGLVQGTTADTQYFGPGTRLTVL.